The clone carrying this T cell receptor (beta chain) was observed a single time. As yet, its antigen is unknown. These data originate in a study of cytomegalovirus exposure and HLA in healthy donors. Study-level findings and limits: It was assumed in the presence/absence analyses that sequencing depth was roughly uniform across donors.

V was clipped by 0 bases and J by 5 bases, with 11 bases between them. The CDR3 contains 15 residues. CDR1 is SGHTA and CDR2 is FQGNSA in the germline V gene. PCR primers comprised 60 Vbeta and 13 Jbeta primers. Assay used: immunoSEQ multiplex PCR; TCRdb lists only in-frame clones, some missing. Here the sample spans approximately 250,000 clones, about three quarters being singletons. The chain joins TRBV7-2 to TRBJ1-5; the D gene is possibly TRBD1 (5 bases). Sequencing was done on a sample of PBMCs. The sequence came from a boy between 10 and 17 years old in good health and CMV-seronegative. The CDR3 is CASSLARTRHQPQHF. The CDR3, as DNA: TGTGCCAGCAGCTTAGCACGGACAAGGCATCAGCCCCAGCATTTT. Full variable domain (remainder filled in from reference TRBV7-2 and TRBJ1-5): GAGVSQSPSNKVTEKGKDVELRCDPISGHTALYWYRQSLGQGLEFLIYFQGNSAPDKSGLPSDRFSAERTGGSVSTLTIQRTQQEDSAVYLCASSLARTRHQPQHFGDGTRLSIL.